A selection of T cell receptor beta chains follows, all from one sample in a study of blood T cell repertoires in COVID-19. TCRdb's table, derived via immunoSEQ multiplex PCR, lists solely in-frame clones and lacks some. This table holds 300,000 to 400,000 clones, around 87% found once. Sample: peripheral blood. The receptors were gathered from a human donor in a cohort sampled during active COVID-19. CDR3s include the opening cysteine and the closing phenylalanine or tryptophan. The order of the fields is CDR3 length, V gene, D gene, J gene, clone size, CDR3 protein, CDR3 DNA. The D gene is left open where the match is weak. The size field is filled for only some rows; it gives once, few, many or a size class.

12	TRBV28	NA	TRBJ2-7	NA	CATRDSPYEQYF	TGTGCCACTCGAGACAGCCCCTACGAGCAGTACTTC
15	TRBV2	TRBD2	TRBJ2-2	NA	CAGSLAGGNTGELFF	TGTGCCGGGTCTTTAGCGGGAGGGAACACCGGGGAGCTGTTTTTT
16	TRBV9	TRBD1	TRBJ2-7	NA	CASSAHKDRGGYEQYF	TGTGCCAGCAGCGCCCACAAGGACAGGGGGGGTTACGAGCAGTACTTC
21	TRBV13	TRBD1	TRBJ1-3	NA	CASSLVGRGDNNIFSGNTIYF	TGTGCCAGCAGCTTAGTGGGCAGGGGGGATAATAACATCTTCTCTGGAAACACCATATATTTT
15	TRBV7-2	TRBD1	TRBJ2-3	NA	CASSSYRGGTDTQYF	TGTGCCAGCAGCTCCTACAGGGGCGGCACAGATACGCAGTATTTT
15	TRBV5-8	TRBD1	TRBJ1-5	once	CASSPGDREEQPQHF	TGTGCCAGCAGCCCGGGGGACAGGGAGGAGCAGCCCCAGCATTTT
11	TRBV9	NA	TRBJ2-1	few	CASSVSNEQFF	TGTGCCAGCAGCGTTTCAAATGAGCAGTTCTTC
15	TRBV6-4	NA	TRBJ1-2	NA	CASSDVPGGAFGYTF	TGTGCCAGCAGTGACGTCCCTGGGGGGGCCTTTGGCTACACCTTC
15	TRBV18	TRBD1	TRBJ2-4	NA	CASQTGRGAKNIQYF	TGTGCCAGCCAGACAGGGCGAGGGGCCAAAAACATTCAGTACTTC
15	TRBV2	NA	TRBJ2-1	NA	CASSESSGGYGEQFF	TGTGCCAGCAGTGAAAGTAGCGGAGGGTACGGTGAGCAGTTCTTC
15	TRBV5-1	TRBD1	TRBJ1-2	NA	CASRRTGARIYGYTF	TGCGCCAGCAGGAGGACAGGGGCTCGAATCTATGGCTACACCTTC
15	TRBV10-1	NA	TRBJ2-3	NA	CASSERSGGTDTQYF	TGCGCCAGCAGTGAGCGGTCAGGGGGCACAGATACGCAGTATTTT
13	TRBV7-2	NA	TRBJ2-2	few	CASSFDYTGELFF	TGTGCCAGCAGCTTTGACTACACCGGGGAGCTGTTTTTT
14	TRBV11-3	NA	TRBJ2-3	once	CASSLDPSTDTQYF	TGTGCCAGCAGCTTAGACCCTAGCACAGATACGCAGTATTTT
15	TRBV5-1	TRBD1	TRBJ2-7	NA	CASRFNGDRGYEQYF	TGCGCCAGCAGATTTAACGGCGACAGGGGCTACGAGCAGTACTTC
15	TRBV4-1	NA	TRBJ2-1	NA	CASSQEAPAGYEQFF	TGCGCCAGCAGCCAAGAGGCCCCAGCGGGCTACGAGCAGTTCTTC
15	TRBV5-5	TRBD1	TRBJ1-1	NA	CASSRTGTENTEAFF	TGTGCCAGCAGCAGAACCGGGACAGAGAACACTGAAGCTTTCTTT
14	TRBV6-6	NA	TRBJ1-6	NA	CASSYSGLSSPLHF	TGTGCCAGCAGTTACAGCGGGTTATCCTCACCCCTCCACTTT
15	TRBV5-1	TRBD1	TRBJ2-4	NA	CASSLGTGEVAIQYF	TGCGCCAGCAGCTTGGGGACAGGGGAGGTGGCCATTCAGTACTTC
14	TRBV4-1	NA	TRBJ1-1	NA	CASSQDSLNTEAFF	TGCGCCAGCAGCCAAGACAGTCTGAACACTGAAGCTTTCTTT